The text below deals with one TCR beta chain. The assay was immunoSEQ multiplex PCR, and TCRdb's table has in-frame clones only and misses some. Among roughly 250,000 clones, approximately 84% were seen once, and the ten largest hold 15% to 19%. This sample stems from a study of blood T cell repertoires in COVID-19. Germline V gives CDR1 LGHNA, CDR2 YSLEER. V trimming: 8 bases; J trimming: 3 bases; junction bases outside the gene matches: 7. This CDR3 is built from 13 residues. Sample: peripheral blood. This chain links TRBV4-3 with TRBJ2-7; 7 bases match TRBD1. The sequence derives from a person between 70 and 80 years old with COVID-19, enrolled during active disease. The CDR3 sequence: CASSRDRDYEQYF. The CDR3 bases are TGCGCCAGCTCCCGCGACAGGGACTACGAGCAGTACTTC.